The source of this T cell receptor (beta chain) is a study of cytomegalovirus exposure and HLA in healthy donors. PCR amplification relied on 60 Vbeta primers (plus 13 Jbeta primers). TCRdb keeps only in-frame clones here, not all; method: immunoSEQ multiplex PCR. Here the sample spans roughly 98,000 clones, about four fifths being singletons. CDR1 is SGDLS and CDR2 is YYNGEE in the germline V gene. This CDR3 is built from 17 residues. Trimming left V 3 bases short and J 5 bases short, with 21 bases between. The sequenced material came from PBMCs. V and J are TRBV9 and TRBJ2-1; D unclear. This TCR was recovered from a female donor in good health and CMV-seropositive. The CDR3 is CASSARGAPSQNNEQFF. Here the CDR3 DNA reads TGTGCCAGCAGCGCCAGAGGAGCCCCCAGTCAGAACAATGAGCAGTTCTTC.